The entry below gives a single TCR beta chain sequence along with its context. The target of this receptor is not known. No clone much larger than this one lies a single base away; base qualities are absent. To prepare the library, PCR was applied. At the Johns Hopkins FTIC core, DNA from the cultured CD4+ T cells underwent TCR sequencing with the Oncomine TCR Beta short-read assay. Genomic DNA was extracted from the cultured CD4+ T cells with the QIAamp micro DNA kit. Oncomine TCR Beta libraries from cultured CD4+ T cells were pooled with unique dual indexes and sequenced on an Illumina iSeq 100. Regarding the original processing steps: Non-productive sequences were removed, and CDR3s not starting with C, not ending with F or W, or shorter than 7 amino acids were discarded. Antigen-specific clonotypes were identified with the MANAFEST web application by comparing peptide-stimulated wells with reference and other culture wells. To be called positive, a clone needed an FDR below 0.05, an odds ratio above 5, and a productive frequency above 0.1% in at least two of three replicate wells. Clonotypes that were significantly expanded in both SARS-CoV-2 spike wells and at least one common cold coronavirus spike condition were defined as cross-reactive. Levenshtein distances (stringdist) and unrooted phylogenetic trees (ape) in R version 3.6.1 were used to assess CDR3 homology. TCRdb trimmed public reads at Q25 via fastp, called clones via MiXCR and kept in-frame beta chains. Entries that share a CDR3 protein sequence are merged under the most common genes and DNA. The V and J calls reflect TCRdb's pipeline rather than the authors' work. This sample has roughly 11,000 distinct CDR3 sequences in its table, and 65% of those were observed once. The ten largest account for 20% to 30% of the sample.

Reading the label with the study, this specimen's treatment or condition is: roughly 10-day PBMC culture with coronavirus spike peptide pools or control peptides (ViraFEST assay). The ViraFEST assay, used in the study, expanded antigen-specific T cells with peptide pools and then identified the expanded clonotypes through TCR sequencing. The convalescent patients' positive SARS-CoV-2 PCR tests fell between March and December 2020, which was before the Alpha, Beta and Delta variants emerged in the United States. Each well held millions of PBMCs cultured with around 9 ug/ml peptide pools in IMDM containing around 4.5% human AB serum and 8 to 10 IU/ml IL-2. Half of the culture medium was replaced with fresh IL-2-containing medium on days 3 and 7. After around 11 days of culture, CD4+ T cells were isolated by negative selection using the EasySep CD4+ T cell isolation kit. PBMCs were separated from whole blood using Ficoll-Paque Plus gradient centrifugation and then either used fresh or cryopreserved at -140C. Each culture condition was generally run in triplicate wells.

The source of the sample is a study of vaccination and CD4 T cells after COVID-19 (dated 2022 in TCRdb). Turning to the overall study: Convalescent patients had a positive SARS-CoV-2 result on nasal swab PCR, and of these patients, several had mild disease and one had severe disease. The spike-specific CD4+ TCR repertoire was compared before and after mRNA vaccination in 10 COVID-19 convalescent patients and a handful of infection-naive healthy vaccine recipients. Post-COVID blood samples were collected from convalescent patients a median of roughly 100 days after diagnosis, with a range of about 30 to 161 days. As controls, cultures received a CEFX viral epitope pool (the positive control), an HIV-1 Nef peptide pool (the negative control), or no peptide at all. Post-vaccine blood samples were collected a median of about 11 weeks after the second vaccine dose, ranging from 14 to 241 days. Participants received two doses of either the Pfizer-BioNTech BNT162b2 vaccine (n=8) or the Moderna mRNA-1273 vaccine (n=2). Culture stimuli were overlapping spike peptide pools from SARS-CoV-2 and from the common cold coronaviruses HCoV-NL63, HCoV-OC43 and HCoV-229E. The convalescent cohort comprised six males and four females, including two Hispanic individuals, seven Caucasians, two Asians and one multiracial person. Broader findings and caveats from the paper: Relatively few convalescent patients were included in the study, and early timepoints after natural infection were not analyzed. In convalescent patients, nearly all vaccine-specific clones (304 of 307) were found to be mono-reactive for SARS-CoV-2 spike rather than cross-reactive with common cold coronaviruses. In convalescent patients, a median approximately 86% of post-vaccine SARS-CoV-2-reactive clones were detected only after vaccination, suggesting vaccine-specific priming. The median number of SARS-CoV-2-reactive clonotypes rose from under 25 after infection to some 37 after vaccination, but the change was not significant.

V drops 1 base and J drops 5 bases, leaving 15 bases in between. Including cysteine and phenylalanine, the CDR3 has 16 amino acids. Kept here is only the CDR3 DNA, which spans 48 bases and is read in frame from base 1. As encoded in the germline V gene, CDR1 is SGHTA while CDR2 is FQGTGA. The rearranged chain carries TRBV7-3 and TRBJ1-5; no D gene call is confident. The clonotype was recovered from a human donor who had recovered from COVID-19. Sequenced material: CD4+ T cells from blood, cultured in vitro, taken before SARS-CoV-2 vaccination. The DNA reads TGTGCCAGCAGCTTAAAGATTTCCGTCGGGGATCAGCCCCAGCATTTT. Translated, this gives CASSLKISVGDQPQHF.